This T cell receptor beta chain was profiled in a study of blood T cells in healthy people across ages (dated by TCRdb to the mid-2010s). About the full investigation: Template switching captured roughly one uniquely barcoded TCR beta cDNA molecule per two T cells in model experiments. The study measured age-related changes in TCR beta repertoire diversity using deep sequencing normalized with unique cDNA molecular identifiers. The donors were split into four age groups: young (average about 15 years), middle-aged (about 40), aged (roughly 65) and long-lived (under 85). To avoid experimental bias, donors of different ages were distributed randomly across sequencing lanes. Using the same blood draw, the study looked at two additional independent replicas of 1 million unique cDNA reads for two donors, one aged 18 to 30 and the other aged 80 or older.

As for this clonotype: Its target antigen remains unknown. The sample holds no much larger clone one base away, and base qualities are not on file.

The library was obtained by 5' RACE. Sequencing took place on an Illumina HiSeq 2500. The second PCR ran for roughly 7 to 11 cycles and used a J-beta primer mix along with a sample-barcoded 5' primer. Each TCR beta cDNA molecule received a unique molecular identifier from a template-switch 5' adaptor carrying 12 random nucleotides. At least 3 million CDR3-containing paired-end reads were obtained from each sample. First-strand cDNA synthesis was performed from all RNA using the Mint cDNA synthesis kit, with priming by a TRBC-specific oligonucleotide. After uracil-DNA glycosylase treatment, a first 18-cycle PCR used universal primers M1SS and BC2_uni_R on all cDNA. Per the original workflow: Normalization of each sample was performed by random selection of 1 million high-quality reads, each carrying a distinct molecular identifier. Reads with shared molecular identifiers were discarded instead of being binned into consensus sequences. MiTCR, with a Q25 quality threshold and the strictest error-elimination algorithm, was used for CDR3 identification, clonotype clustering and error correction. Lower-bound total TCR beta diversity was estimated with a nonparametric unseen species model using Euler transformation. The public reads were run again by TCRdb, first through fastp at Q25 and then through MiXCR, and only productive beta chains were kept. Rows merge per CDR3 protein into single entries with the most common DNA and genes. The V and J calls come from TCRdb's annotation, not from the publication. Across this sample there are over a million distinct CDR3 sequences, with about 45% seen only once. The ten biggest clones cover less than 5% of the sample.

General conclusions and limits of the study: Total diversity estimates from one million sequenced T cells were considered lower bounds and underestimates. As age increased, observed TCR beta diversity per million T cells dropped in a roughly linear way, and a significant reduction was already evident by age about 40. Compared with the aged group, more naive CD4+ T cells, fewer expanded clones and increased TCR diversity were shown by the long-lived group, suggesting age selection. Since profiling was done on bulk unsorted PBMCs, naive and antigen-experienced compartments could not be conclusively compared. Because the CMV infection status of the donors was unknown, age-related changes in expanded clonotypes may potentially have been confounded. The percentage of naive T cells measured by flow cytometry correlated strongly with observed TCR beta diversity.

The donors were roughly 38 Caucasian individuals from Russia, aged roughly 6 to 95 years, who were systemically healthy. Ten milliliters of peripheral blood were drawn from each donor into EDTA-treated Vacutainer tubes. Ficoll-Paque density-gradient centrifugation was used to isolate PBMCs, with at least 7 million obtained per sample. Total RNA, at least 5 micrograms per sample, was extracted from PBMCs with Trizol reagent. The percentages of naive CD45RAhigh/CD27high T cells were determined by flow cytometry on a PBMC aliquot from every donor. CDR1 is given as DFQATT and CDR2 as SNEGSKA, both from the germline V gene (reference sequence). The CDR3, from cysteine to phenylalanine, totals 13 residues. Here the CDR3 DNA is all that survives: 39 bases in frame from base 1. Between the V and J ends, shortened by 6 bases and 1 base respectively, the junction contains 12 bases.

Sequenced: blood. This receptor was obtained from a woman between 18 and 29 years old in good health. In this chain, TRBV20-1 is recombined with TRBJ1-2, with an unclear D gene assignment. The DNA is TGCAGTGCCCTCGCGACTAGTAACTATGGCTACACCTTC. Translated, this gives CSALATSNYGYTF.